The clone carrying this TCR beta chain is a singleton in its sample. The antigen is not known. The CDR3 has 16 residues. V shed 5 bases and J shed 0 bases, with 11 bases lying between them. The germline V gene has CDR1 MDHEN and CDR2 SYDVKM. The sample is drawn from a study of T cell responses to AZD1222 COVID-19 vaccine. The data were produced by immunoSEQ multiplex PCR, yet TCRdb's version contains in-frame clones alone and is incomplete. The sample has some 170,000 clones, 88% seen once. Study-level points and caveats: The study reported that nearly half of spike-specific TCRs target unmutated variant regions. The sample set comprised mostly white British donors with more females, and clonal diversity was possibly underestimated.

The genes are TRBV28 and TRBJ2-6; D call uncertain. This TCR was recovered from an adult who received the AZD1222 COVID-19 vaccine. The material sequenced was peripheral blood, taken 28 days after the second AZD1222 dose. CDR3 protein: CASSRIAPSGANVLTF. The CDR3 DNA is TGTGCCAGCAGTCGAATCGCCCCCTCTGGGGCCAACGTCCTGACTTTC.